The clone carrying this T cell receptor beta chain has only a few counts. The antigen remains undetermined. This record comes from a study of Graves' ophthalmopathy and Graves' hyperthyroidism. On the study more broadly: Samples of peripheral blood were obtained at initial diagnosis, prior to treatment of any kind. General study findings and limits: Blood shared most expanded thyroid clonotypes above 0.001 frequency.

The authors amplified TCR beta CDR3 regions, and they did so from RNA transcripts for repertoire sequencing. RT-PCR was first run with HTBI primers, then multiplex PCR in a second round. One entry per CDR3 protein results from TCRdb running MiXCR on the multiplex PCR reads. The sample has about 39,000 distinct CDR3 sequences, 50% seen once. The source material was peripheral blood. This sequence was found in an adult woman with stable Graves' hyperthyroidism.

Here the CDR3 reads CASSLASSGSVLFF. As DNA, the CDR3 is TGTGCCAGCAGCTTAGCGTCTAGCGGGAGTGTGTTGTTTTTT. The chain couples TRBV7-6 to TRBJ2-2; 10 bases align to TRBD2. V was clipped by 0 bases and J by 15 bases; unmatched bases: 7. This CDR3 has 14 amino acids. In germline, CDR1 is SGHVS, CDR2 FNYEAQ.